These T cell receptor beta chains were read from a single sample in a study of molecular identifiers for immune sequencing clone quantification. TCRdb called the PCR reads again in MiXCR, with one record for every CDR3 protein. The sample holds 65,000 or so distinct CDR3 sequences, around 20% seen once. The sequenced sample consisted of naive CD8+ T cells from blood, with Jurkat cell RNA spiked in. These receptors all come from a human donor in good health. Some libraries in this study had Jurkat cell RNA spiked in. Each CDR3 is given with its conserved first and last residue. D genes are given only for firm matches. Clone size is given for some rows only: seen once, a few or many times, or a class if the clone is expanded.

j_gene: TRBJ2-3; d_gene: TRBD2; abundance: many; v_gene: TRBV27; CDR3aa: CASSPGLAGATDTQYF; CDR3nt: TGTGCCAGCAGTCCGGGACTAGCGGGAGCAACAGATACGCAGTATTTT
j_gene: TRBJ2-7; d_gene: TRBD2; abundance: many; v_gene: TRBV20-1; CDR3aa: CSARVVLAGASSYEQYF; CDR3nt: TGCAGTGCTAGAGTTGTCCTAGCGGGAGCCAGCTCCTACGAGCAGTACTTC
j_gene: TRBJ2-1; d_gene: .; abundance: many; v_gene: TRBV2; CDR3aa: CASSDIPGGANNEQFF; CDR3nt: TGTGCCAGCAGTGACATCCCGGGCGGAGCGAACAATGAGCAGTTCTTC
j_gene: TRBJ2-3; d_gene: .; abundance: many; v_gene: TRBV6-5; CDR3aa: CASSYRFATDTQYF; CDR3nt: TGTGCCAGCAGTTACCGGTTCGCCACAGATACGCAGTATTTT
j_gene: TRBJ1-2; d_gene: .; abundance: many; v_gene: TRBV20-1; CDR3aa: CSASRVTTIYGYTF; CDR3nt: TGCAGTGCTAGTCGAGTGACCACCATCTATGGCTACACCTTC
j_gene: TRBJ2-7; d_gene: TRBD2; abundance: many; v_gene: TRBV29-1; CDR3aa: CSVEEGTSGVFEQYF; CDR3nt: TGCAGCGTTGAAGAGGGGACTAGCGGGGTTTTCGAGCAGTACTTC
j_gene: TRBJ1-5; d_gene: TRBD1; abundance: many; v_gene: TRBV4-3; CDR3aa: CASSQDRQGALRGQPQHF; CDR3nt: TGCGCCAGCAGCCAAGATCGCCAGGGGGCATTGAGGGGGCAGCCCCAGCATTTT
j_gene: TRBJ2-1; d_gene: TRBD2; abundance: many; v_gene: TRBV9; CDR3aa: CASSARLAYNEQFF; CDR3nt: TGTGCCAGCAGCGCCCGACTAGCTTATAATGAGCAGTTCTTC
j_gene: TRBJ1-5; d_gene: .; abundance: .; v_gene: TRBV12-3/TRBV12-4; CDR3aa: CASRHKDSNQPQHF; CDR3nt: TGTGCCAGCAGACACAAAGATAGCAATCAGCCCCAGCATTTT
j_gene: TRBJ1-5; d_gene: .; abundance: .; v_gene: TRBV19; CDR3aa: CASNHLGGGNQPQHF; CDR3nt: TGTGCCAGTAATCACCTTGGAGGGGGCAATCAGCCCCAGCATTTT
j_gene: TRBJ2-7; d_gene: .; abundance: .; v_gene: TRBV5-6; CDR3aa: CAGSLGGSYEQYF; CDR3nt: TGTGCCGGCAGCTTAGGCGGCTCCTACGAGCAGTACTTC
j_gene: TRBJ1-2; d_gene: .; abundance: .; v_gene: TRBV7-9; CDR3aa: CAGQAGANYGCTF; CDR3nt: .
j_gene: TRBJ2-2; d_gene: .; abundance: many; v_gene: TRBV24-1; CDR3aa: CATSDWDGYTGELFF; CDR3nt: TGTGCCACCAGTGATTGGGACGGATACACCGGGGAGCTGTTTTTT
j_gene: TRBJ1-4; d_gene: TRBD1; abundance: many; v_gene: TRBV27; CDR3aa: CASSLETGDGTPEKLFF; CDR3nt: TGTGCCAGCAGTTTAGAAACAGGGGATGGAACCCCCGAAAAACTGTTTTTT
j_gene: TRBJ2-7; d_gene: TRBD2; abundance: many; v_gene: TRBV7-2; CDR3aa: CASRSGLAPYEQYF; CDR3nt: TGTGCCAGCAGGTCGGGACTAGCGCCCTACGAGCAGTACTTC
j_gene: TRBJ2-7; d_gene: .; abundance: many; v_gene: TRBV7-2; CDR3aa: CASSPGDSGYEQYF; CDR3nt: TGTGCCAGCAGCCCCGGGGATAGCGGCTACGAGCAGTACTTC
j_gene: TRBJ2-7; d_gene: TRBD2; abundance: many; v_gene: TRBV20-1; CDR3aa: CSVFGLAGDSSYEQYF; CDR3nt: TGCAGTGTTTTCGGACTAGCGGGAGATTCGTCCTACGAGCAGTACTTC
j_gene: TRBJ2-7; d_gene: .; abundance: many; v_gene: TRBV7-7; CDR3aa: CASSPYGEPGEQYF; CDR3nt: TGTGCCAGCAGCCCCTATGGCGAGCCCGGCGAGCAGTACTTC
j_gene: TRBJ2-7; d_gene: .; abundance: many; v_gene: TRBV6-2/TRBV6-3; CDR3aa: CASRQGWEQYF; CDR3nt: TGTGCCAGTAGGCAGGGTTGGGAGCAGTACTTC
j_gene: TRBJ2-1; d_gene: .; abundance: few; v_gene: TRBV24-1; CDR3aa: CATSDLTQGPEQFF; CDR3nt: TGTGCCACCAGTGATTTGACCCAGGGTCCTGAGCAGTTCTTC
j_gene: TRBJ1-6; d_gene: TRBD1; abundance: many; v_gene: TRBV6-1; CDR3aa: CASSEGQTNSPLHF; CDR3nt: TGTGCCAGCAGTGAGGGACAGACGAATTCACCCCTCCACTTT
j_gene: TRBJ2-1; d_gene: .; abundance: many; v_gene: TRBV25-1; CDR3aa: CASVPKGFHDNEQFF; CDR3nt: TGTGCCAGTGTCCCAAAGGGTTTTCATGACAATGAGCAGTTCTTC
j_gene: TRBJ2-7; d_gene: .; abundance: few; v_gene: TRBV20-1; CDR3aa: CSAEGLRSYEQYF; CDR3nt: TGCAGTGCTGAGGGTCTGAGGTCCTACGAGCAGTACTTC
j_gene: TRBJ2-3; d_gene: .; abundance: few; v_gene: TRBV6-5; CDR3aa: CASSYARTDTQYF; CDR3nt: TGTGCCAGCAGTTACGCCCGCACAGATACGCAGTATTTT
j_gene: TRBJ2-1; d_gene: TRBD2; abundance: .; v_gene: TRBV10-3; CDR3aa: CAIRKTSGDPESSYNEQFF; CDR3nt: TGTGCCATCAGGAAGACTAGCGGAGATCCCGAGAGCTCCTACAATGAGCAGTTCTTC
j_gene: TRBJ2-1; d_gene: TRBD1; abundance: many; v_gene: TRBV4-3; CDR3aa: CASSQDSGTDEQFF; CDR3nt: TGCGCCAGCAGCCAAGATTCCGGGACAGATGAGCAGTTCTTC
j_gene: TRBJ2-4; d_gene: TRBD1; abundance: many; v_gene: TRBV7-9; CDR3aa: CASSLVIGTGSPPDKNIQYF; CDR3nt: TGTGCCAGCAGCTTAGTGATTGGGACAGGGTCTCCCCCTGACAAAAACATTCAGTACTTC
j_gene: TRBJ2-7; d_gene: .; abundance: many; v_gene: TRBV12-3/TRBV12-4; CDR3aa: CASGSPGVPYEQYF; CDR3nt: TGTGCCAGCGGGTCCCCAGGGGTTCCCTACGAGCAGTACTTC
j_gene: TRBJ2-5; d_gene: .; abundance: many; v_gene: TRBV20-1; CDR3aa: CSASIQQQSQETQYF; CDR3nt: TGCAGTGCTAGTATCCAGCAGCAAAGCCAAGAGACCCAGTACTTC
j_gene: TRBJ2-3; d_gene: .; abundance: many; v_gene: TRBV13; CDR3aa: CASSISTDTQYF; CDR3nt: TGTGCCAGCAGCATTAGCACAGATACGCAGTATTTT
j_gene: TRBJ2-7; d_gene: .; abundance: .; v_gene: TRBV12-5; CDR3aa: CASGLVHNEQYF; CDR3nt: TGTGCTAGTGGTTTGGTACATAACGAGCAGTACTTC
j_gene: TRBJ2-1; d_gene: .; abundance: .; v_gene: TRBV11-3; CDR3aa: CASSLGLVVSYNEQFF; CDR3nt: TGTGCCAGCAGCTTAGGACTAGTAGTCTCCTACAATGAGCAGTTCTTC
j_gene: TRBJ2-7; d_gene: .; abundance: .; v_gene: TRBV6-2/TRBV6-3; CDR3aa: CASSYWAGTYEQYF; CDR3nt: TGTGCCAGCAGTTACTGGGCAGGGACCTACGAGCAGTACTTC
j_gene: TRBJ2-3; d_gene: .; abundance: many; v_gene: TRBV7-2; CDR3aa: CASRQTDTQYF; CDR3nt: TGTGCCAGCAGACAAACAGATACGCAGTATTTT
j_gene: TRBJ2-5; d_gene: .; abundance: many; v_gene: TRBV9; CDR3aa: CASSGGGTTGTQYF; CDR3nt: TGTGCCAGCAGCGGGGGCGGCACCACGGGGACCCAGTACTTC
j_gene: TRBJ1-1; d_gene: .; abundance: many; v_gene: TRBV6-1; CDR3aa: CASRTPTEPMNTEAFF; CDR3nt: TGTGCCAGCAGAACACCGACAGAACCCATGAACACTGAAGCTTTCTTT
j_gene: TRBJ2-7; d_gene: .; abundance: many; v_gene: TRBV5-1; CDR3aa: CASSQKPVDSYVTYEQYF; CDR3nt: TGCGCCAGCAGCCAAAAACCCGTCGACAGTTACGTGACCTACGAGCAGTACTTC
j_gene: TRBJ2-5; d_gene: TRBD2; abundance: many; v_gene: TRBV3-1; CDR3aa: CASSQDQEGLAGVSETQYF; CDR3nt: TGTGCCAGCAGCCAAGATCAAGAGGGACTAGCGGGAGTTTCAGAGACCCAGTACTTC
j_gene: TRBJ2-3; d_gene: .; abundance: .; v_gene: TRBV5-3; CDR3aa: CARSLWAGRGTDTQYF; CDR3nt: TGTGCCAGAAGCTTGTGGGCGGGACGTGGCACAGATACGCAGTATTTT
j_gene: TRBJ1-1; d_gene: .; abundance: many; v_gene: TRBV19; CDR3aa: CASSLPRIFQNTEAFF; CDR3nt: TGTGCCAGTAGCCTACCGAGGATTTTCCAGAACACTGAAGCTTTCTTT
j_gene: TRBJ2-7; d_gene: TRBD2; abundance: .; v_gene: TRBV5-1; CDR3aa: CASSLGDYFSYEQYF; CDR3nt: TGCGCCAGCAGCTTGGGGGACTATTTCTCCTACGAGCAGTACTTC
j_gene: TRBJ1-5; d_gene: .; abundance: .; v_gene: TRBV28; CDR3aa: CAGSLRGGNDQPQHF; CDR3nt: TGTGCCGGCAGTTTACGCGGGGGGAACGATCAGCCCCAGCATTTT
j_gene: TRBJ2-7; d_gene: TRBD1; abundance: many; v_gene: TRBV5-5; CDR3aa: CASSFRDRSRDEQYF; CDR3nt: TGTGCCAGCAGCTTCCGGGACAGGTCGAGAGACGAGCAGTACTTC
j_gene: TRBJ2-7; d_gene: .; abundance: .; v_gene: TRBV27; CDR3aa: CASSPHPPGEQYF; CDR3nt: TGTGCCAGCAGCCCCCACCCCCCGGGGGAGCAGTACTTC
j_gene: TRBJ1-5; d_gene: .; abundance: many; v_gene: TRBV12-3/TRBV12-4; CDR3aa: CASRQDSNQPQHF; CDR3nt: TGTGCCAGCAGGCAGGACAGCAATCAGCCCCAGCATTTT
j_gene: TRBJ1-5; d_gene: TRBD1; abundance: many; v_gene: TRBV7-9; CDR3aa: CASSLVSSRGRANQPQHF; CDR3nt: TGTGCCAGCAGCTTAGTATCCTCCAGGGGGCGGGCCAATCAGCCCCAGCATTTT
j_gene: TRBJ2-7; d_gene: TRBD2; abundance: .; v_gene: TRBV7-6; CDR3aa: CASSLEYPSTSASSYEQYF; CDR3nt: TGTGCCAGCAGCTTAGAATATCCAAGTACTAGCGCAAGCTCCTACGAGCAGTACTTC
j_gene: TRBJ2-7; d_gene: .; abundance: .; v_gene: TRBV10-3; CDR3aa: CATLSGVYDEQYF; CDR3nt: TGTGCCACACTTTCGGGGGTATACGACGAGCAGTACTTC
j_gene: TRBJ2-3; d_gene: TRBD2; abundance: many; v_gene: TRBV27; CDR3aa: CASSLSPAGRTDTQYF; CDR3nt: TGTGCCAGCAGTTTATCTCCAGCGGGACGCACAGATACGCAGTATTTT
j_gene: TRBJ2-5; d_gene: TRBD2; abundance: many; v_gene: TRBV20-1; CDR3aa: CSARDGEGLAGVPYF; CDR3nt: TGCAGTGCTAGAGATGGTGAAGGACTAGCGGGAGTCCCGTACTTC
j_gene: TRBJ2-5; d_gene: TRBD2; abundance: few; v_gene: TRBV27; CDR3aa: CASSLYAGGGETQYF; CDR3nt: TGTGCCAGCAGTTTATATGCGGGAGGGGGAGAGACCCAGTACTTC
j_gene: TRBJ1-5; d_gene: .; abundance: many; v_gene: TRBV23-1; CDR3aa: CASSQSRRAGVSQPQHF; CDR3nt: TGCGCCAGCAGTCAATCGCGGCGGGCAGGGGTCTCTCAGCCCCAGCATTTT
j_gene: TRBJ1-4; d_gene: .; abundance: many; v_gene: TRBV10-3; CDR3aa: CAASWGTNEKLFF; CDR3nt: TGTGCCGCCTCTTGGGGGACTAATGAAAAACTGTTTTTT
j_gene: TRBJ2-5; d_gene: .; abundance: many; v_gene: TRBV4-3; CDR3aa: CASSQDSTQETQYF; CDR3nt: TGCGCCAGCAGCCAAGACAGCACCCAAGAGACCCAGTACTTC
j_gene: TRBJ2-7; d_gene: .; abundance: many; v_gene: TRBV4-3; CDR3aa: CASSQDGTPSYEQYF; CDR3nt: TGCGCCAGCAGCCAAGATGGGACCCCATCCTACGAGCAGTACTTC
j_gene: TRBJ2-6; d_gene: .; abundance: many; v_gene: TRBV7-6; CDR3aa: CASSFYDGIIGANVLTF; CDR3nt: TGTGCCAGCAGCTTTTACGACGGCATAATTGGGGCCAACGTCCTGACTTTC
j_gene: TRBJ2-5; d_gene: .; abundance: few; v_gene: TRBV20-1; CDR3aa: CSATLTDMDWGETQYF; CDR3nt: TGCAGTGCTACCCTGACCGACATGGACTGGGGAGAGACCCAGTACTTC
j_gene: TRBJ1-1; d_gene: TRBD1; abundance: many; v_gene: TRBV11-3; CDR3aa: CASSPNRQGIWDTEAFF; CDR3nt: TGTGCCAGCAGCCCAAATCGACAGGGGATTTGGGACACTGAAGCTTTCTTT
j_gene: TRBJ2-2; d_gene: .; abundance: many; v_gene: TRBV27; CDR3aa: CASSLQGTGELFF; CDR3nt: TGTGCCAGCAGTTTACAGGGGACCGGGGAGCTGTTTTTT